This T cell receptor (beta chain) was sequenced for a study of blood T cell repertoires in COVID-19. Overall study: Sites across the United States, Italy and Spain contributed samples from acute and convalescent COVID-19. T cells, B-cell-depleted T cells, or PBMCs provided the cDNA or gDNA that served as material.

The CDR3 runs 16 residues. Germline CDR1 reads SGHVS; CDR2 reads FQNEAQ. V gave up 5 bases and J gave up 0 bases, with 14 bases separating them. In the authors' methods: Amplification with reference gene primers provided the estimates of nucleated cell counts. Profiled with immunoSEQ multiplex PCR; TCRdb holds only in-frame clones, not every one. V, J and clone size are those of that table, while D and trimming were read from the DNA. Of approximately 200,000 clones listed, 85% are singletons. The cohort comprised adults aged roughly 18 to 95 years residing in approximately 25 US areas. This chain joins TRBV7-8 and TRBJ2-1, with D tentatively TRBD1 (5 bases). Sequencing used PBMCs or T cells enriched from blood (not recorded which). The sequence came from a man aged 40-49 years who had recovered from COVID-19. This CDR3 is CASSDDSVSSYNEQFF. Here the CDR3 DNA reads TGTGCCAGCAGCGACGACAGCGTGAGCTCCTACAATGAGCAGTTCTTC.